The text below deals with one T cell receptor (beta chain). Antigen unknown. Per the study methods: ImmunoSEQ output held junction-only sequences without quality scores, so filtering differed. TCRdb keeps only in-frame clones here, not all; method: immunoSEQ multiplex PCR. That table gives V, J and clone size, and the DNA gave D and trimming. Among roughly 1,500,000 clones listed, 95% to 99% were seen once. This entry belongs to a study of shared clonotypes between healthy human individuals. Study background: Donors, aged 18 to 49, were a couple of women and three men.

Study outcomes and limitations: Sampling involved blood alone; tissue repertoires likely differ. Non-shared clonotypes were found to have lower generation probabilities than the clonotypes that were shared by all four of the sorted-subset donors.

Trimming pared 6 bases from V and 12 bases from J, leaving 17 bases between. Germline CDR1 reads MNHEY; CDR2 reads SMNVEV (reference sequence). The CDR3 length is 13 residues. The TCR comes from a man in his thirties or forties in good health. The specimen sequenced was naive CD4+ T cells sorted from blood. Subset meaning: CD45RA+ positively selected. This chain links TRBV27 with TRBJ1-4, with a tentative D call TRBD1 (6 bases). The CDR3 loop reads CASRPRGGGELFF. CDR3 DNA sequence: TGTGCCAGCAGGCCCAGGGGTGGAGGGGAACTGTTTTTT. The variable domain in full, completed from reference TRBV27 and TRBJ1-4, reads EAQVTQNPRYLITVTGKKLTVTCSQNMNHEYMSWYRQDPGLGLRQIYYSMNVEVTDKGDVPEGYKVSRKEKRNFPLILESPSPNQTSLYFCASRPRGGGELFFGSGTQLSVL.